The entry below describes one TCR beta chain. What it binds is not known. Germline V CDR1 and CDR2: LNHDA, SQIVND (reference sequence). Trimming cost V 7 bases and J 9 bases, with 18 bases left between them. This CDR3 is 13 amino acids long. This sample is part of a study of T cell repertoires in cytomegalovirus infection. Via MiXCR, TCRdb re-called the reads, giving one row per CDR3 protein. The table records some 700,000 distinct CDR3 sequences, 33% of them present only once. The input for sequencing was cultured PBMCs, taken from culture after CMV antigen stimulation. The source of this sequence is a human donor in good health (CMV status not recorded). Some clones in this sample may be carry-over from other donors' samples. The chain couples TRBV19 to TRBJ2-5, with a tentative D call TRBD2 (6 bases). For the CDR3, the DNA is TGTGCCAGTAACGCCGGGACTCCCACCCCCCAGTACTTC. Amino acids: CASNAGTPTPQYF.